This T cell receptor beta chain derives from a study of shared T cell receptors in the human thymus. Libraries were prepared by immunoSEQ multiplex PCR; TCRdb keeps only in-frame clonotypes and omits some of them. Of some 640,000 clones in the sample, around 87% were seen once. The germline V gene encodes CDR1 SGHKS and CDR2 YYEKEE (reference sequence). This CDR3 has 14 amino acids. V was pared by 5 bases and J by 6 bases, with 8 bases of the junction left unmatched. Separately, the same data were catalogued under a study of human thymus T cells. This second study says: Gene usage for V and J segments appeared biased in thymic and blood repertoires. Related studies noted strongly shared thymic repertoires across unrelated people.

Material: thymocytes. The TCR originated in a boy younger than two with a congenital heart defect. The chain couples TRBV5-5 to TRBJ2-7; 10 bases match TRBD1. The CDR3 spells CASRHDRGPTEQYF. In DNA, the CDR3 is TGTGCCAGCAGACACGACAGGGGGCCGACCGAGCAGTACTTC. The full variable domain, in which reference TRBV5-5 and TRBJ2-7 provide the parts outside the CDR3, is DAGVTQSPTHLIKTRGQQVTLRCSPISGHKSVSWYQQVLGQGPQFIFQYYEKEERGRGNFPDRFSARQFPNYSSELNVNALLLGDSALYLCASRHDRGPTEQYFGPGTRLTVT.